This T cell receptor beta chain is drawn from a study of beta chain features in type 1 diabetes. Overall study findings and caveats: An over-representation of cells with high TCR expression could result from cDNA sequencing.

This clone has more than one count but fewer than ten. Antigen unknown. Of the isolated RNA, all was reverse transcribed, and so the sequenced material was expressed TCRB transcripts. Assay used: immunoSEQ multiplex PCR; TCRdb lists only in-frame clones, some missing. The table has 810,000 or so clones, roughly a sixth seen once. The source material was naive CD4+ T cells from blood. This receptor was obtained from a woman under 30 in good health.

CDR3 region: CASSSTGVGTDTQYF. Here the CDR3 DNA reads TGTGCCAGCAGCTCGACAGGGGTCGGCACAGATACGCAGTATTTT. This chain joins TRBV21-1 and TRBJ2-3; the table calls TRBD1, which could not be checked here. TRBV21-1 is a pseudogene. This CDR3 is built from 15 residues.